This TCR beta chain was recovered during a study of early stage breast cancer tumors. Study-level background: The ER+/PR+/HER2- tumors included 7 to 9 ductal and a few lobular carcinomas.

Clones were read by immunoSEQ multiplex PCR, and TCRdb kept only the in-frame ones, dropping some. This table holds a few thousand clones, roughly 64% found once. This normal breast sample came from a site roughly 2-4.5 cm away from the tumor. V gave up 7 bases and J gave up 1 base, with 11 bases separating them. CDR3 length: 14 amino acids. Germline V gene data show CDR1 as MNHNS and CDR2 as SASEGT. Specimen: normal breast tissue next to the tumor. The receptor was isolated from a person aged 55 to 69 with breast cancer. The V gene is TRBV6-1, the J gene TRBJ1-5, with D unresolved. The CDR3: CASTRGSSNQPQHF. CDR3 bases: TGTGCCAGCACCCGGGGATCCAGCAATCAGCCCCAGCATTTT.